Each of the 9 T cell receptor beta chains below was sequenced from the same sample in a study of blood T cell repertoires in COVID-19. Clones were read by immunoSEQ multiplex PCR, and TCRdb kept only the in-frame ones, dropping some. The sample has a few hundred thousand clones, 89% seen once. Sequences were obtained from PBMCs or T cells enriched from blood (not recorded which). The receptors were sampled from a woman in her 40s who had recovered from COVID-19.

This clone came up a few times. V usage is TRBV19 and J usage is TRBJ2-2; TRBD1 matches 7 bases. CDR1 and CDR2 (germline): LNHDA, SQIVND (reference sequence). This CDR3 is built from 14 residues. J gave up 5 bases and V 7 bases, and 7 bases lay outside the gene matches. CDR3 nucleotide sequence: TGTGCCAGTACAGGACAGGCACTAACCGGGGAGCTGTTTTTT. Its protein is CASTGQALTGELFF.

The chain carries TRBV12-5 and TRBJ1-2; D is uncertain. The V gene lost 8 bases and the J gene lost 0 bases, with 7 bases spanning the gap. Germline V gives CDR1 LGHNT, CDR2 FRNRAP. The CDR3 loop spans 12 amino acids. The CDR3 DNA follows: TGTGCTAGTCTTGGGCCTAACTATGGCTACACCTTC. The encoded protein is CASLGPNYGYTF.

The DNA for the CDR3 is TGTGCCAGCAGTCCGGACAGGGCCTCCTACGAGCAGTACTTC. Its protein is CASSPDRASYEQYF. The chain links TRBV6-5 to TRBJ2-7; 8 bases are a match to TRBD1. J lost 0 bases, V lost 5 bases, and 3 bases had no gene match. The CDR3 covers 14 residues. Germline CDR1 and CDR2: MNHEY and SVGAGI.

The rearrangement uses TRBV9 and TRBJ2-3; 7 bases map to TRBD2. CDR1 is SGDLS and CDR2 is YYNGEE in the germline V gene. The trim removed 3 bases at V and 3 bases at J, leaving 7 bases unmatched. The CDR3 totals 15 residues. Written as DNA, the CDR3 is TGTGCCAGCAGCGGCCCCCTAGCGGTTACAGATACGCAGTATTTT. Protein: CASSGPLAVTDTQYF.

The CDR3 nucleotides are TGTGCCAGCAGCCTGGACAGATCCTACGAGCAGTACTTC. Translated: CASSLDRSYEQYF. V usage is TRBV27 and J usage is TRBJ2-7; tentative D call: TRBD1 (6 bases). This CDR3 contains 13 residues. CDR1 MNHEY and CDR2 SMNVEV come from the germline V gene (reference sequence). Trimming stripped 6 bases from V and 1 base from J, with 10 bases between.

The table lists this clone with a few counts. CDR3 in amino acids: CASSLLAGAGTDTQYF. The CDR3 region has the DNA TGCGCCAGCAGCTTGCTCGCAGGGGCGGGCACAGATACGCAGTATTTT. This chain connects TRBV5-1 to TRBJ2-3, with TRBD1 as a possible D gene (6 bases). The V end lost 1 base, the J end lost 1 base, and 13 bases lay between the germline ends. Germline CDR1 and CDR2: SGHRS and YFSETQ. The length of the CDR3 is 16 residues.

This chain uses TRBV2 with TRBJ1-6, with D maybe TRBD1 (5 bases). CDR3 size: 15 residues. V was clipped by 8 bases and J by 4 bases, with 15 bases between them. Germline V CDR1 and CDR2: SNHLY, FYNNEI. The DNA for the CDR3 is TGTGCCAGCCGCTTGGACATTAGTTATAATTCACCCCTCCACTTT. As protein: CASRLDISYNSPLHF.

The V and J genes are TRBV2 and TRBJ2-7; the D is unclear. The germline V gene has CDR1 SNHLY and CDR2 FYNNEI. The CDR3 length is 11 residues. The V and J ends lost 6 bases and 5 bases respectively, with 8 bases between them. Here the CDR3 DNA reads TGTGCCAGCAGCCTATACGACGAGCAGTACTTC. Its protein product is CASSLYDEQYF.

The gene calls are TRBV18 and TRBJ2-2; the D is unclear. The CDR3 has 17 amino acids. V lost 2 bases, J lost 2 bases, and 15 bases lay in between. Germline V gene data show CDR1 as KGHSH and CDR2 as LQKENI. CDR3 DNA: TGTGCCAGCTCACCATCAGTCCTCACATTTAACACCGGGGAGCTGTTTTTT. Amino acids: CASSPSVLTFNTGELFF.